This T cell receptor beta chain was retrieved from a study of T-cell memory formation after mild COVID-19. Germline CDR1 reads SQVTM; CDR2 reads ANQGSEA. V was cut by 4 bases and J by 3 bases, with 7 bases left in between. The CDR3 totals 12 residues. TCRdb called the 5' RACE reads again in MiXCR, with one record for every CDR3 protein. This sample has roughly 120,000 distinct CDR3 sequences, with approximately 16% found just once. The chain combines TRBV29-1 with TRBJ1-5; no definite D call. Sequenced input: PBMCs or a T cell subset sorted from them (not recorded which). This TCR came from an adult woman who had mild COVID-19 (a few samples of this study predate the infection). Cell type and time point are not known. CDR3 sequence reads: CSVGEFNQPQHF. In DNA form, the CDR3 reads TGCAGCGTTGGCGAATTCAATCAGCCCCAGCATTTT.